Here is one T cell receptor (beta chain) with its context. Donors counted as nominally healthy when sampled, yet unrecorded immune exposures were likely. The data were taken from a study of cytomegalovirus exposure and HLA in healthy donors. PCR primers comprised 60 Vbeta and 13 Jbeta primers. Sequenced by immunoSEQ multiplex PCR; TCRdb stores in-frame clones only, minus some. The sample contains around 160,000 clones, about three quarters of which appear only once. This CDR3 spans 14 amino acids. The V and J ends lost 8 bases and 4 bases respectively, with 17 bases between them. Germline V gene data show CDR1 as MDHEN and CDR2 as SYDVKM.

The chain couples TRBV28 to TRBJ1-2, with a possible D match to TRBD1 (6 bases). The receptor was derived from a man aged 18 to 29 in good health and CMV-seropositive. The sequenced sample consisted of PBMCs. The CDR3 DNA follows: TGTGCCAGCCAACCCGTACAGGGATCCTATGGCTACACCTTC. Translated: CASQPVQGSYGYTF.